This TCR beta chain originates from a study of blood T cell repertoires in COVID-19. This CDR3 is 14 amino acids long. The V end lost 6 bases, the J end lost 3 bases, and 13 bases lay between the germline ends. Germline V gives CDR1 MNHEY, CDR2 SMNVEV (reference sequence). Methods used by the authors: Amplification of reference gene primers provided the estimated nucleated cell counts. Clones were read by immunoSEQ multiplex PCR, and TCRdb kept only the in-frame ones, dropping some. That table gives V, J and clone size, and the DNA gave D and trimming. Of around 150,000 clones listed, 65% to 85% are singletons.

The rearrangement joins TRBV27 to TRBJ2-3; D is uncertain. The origin of this receptor is a woman aged 55-75 years with acute or convalescent COVID-19. The material sequenced was peripheral blood. This chain's CDR3 is CASSPLDMTDTQYF. The CDR3 nucleotides are TGTGCCAGCAGCCCTCTCGACATGACAGATACGCAGTATTTT.